These 14 T cell receptor beta chains originate from one sample sequenced in a study of CD4 T cells in relation to SARS-CoV-2 and coronaviruses. What these receptors recognize is not known. The unexposed donors gave CD4+ T cells in about 2011-2018, prior to COVID-19. The cells were cultured for 10 days before CD4+ T cells were isolated. Assay: immunoSEQ multiplex PCR; the TCRdb copy retains only in-frame clones and omits some. Among approximately 16,000 clones listed, around 77% were seen once. Sequenced: CD4+ T cells from PBMCs, cultured in vitro. The receptors originated from a human donor in good health.

The chain links TRBV30 to TRBJ1-2, with 7 bases fitting TRBD1. The V and J ends lost 4 bases and 6 bases, in that order; junction bases with no gene match: 2. The CDR3 consists of 11 residues. The germline V gene has CDR1 GTSNPN and CDR2 SVGIG (reference sequence). CDR3 bases: TGTGCCTGGAACAGGGGCGATGGCTACACCTTC. As protein: CAWNRGDGYTF.

The gene calls are TRBV4-2 and TRBJ2-5; 9 bases agree with TRBD2. J lost 4 bases, V lost 0 bases, and 9 bases had no gene match. The CDR3 is 17 residues long. CDR1 LGHNA and CDR2 YNFKEQ come from the germline V gene. The CDR3 spells CASSQETLAGIAETQYF. CDR3 DNA sequence: TGTGCCAGCAGCCAAGAGACCCTAGCGGGAATCGCAGAGACCCAGTACTTC.

V is TRBV6-5 and J is TRBJ1-2, with 11 nucleotides matching TRBD1. Looked up from germline, CDR1 is MNHEY and CDR2 is SVGAGI. CDR3 length: 13 residues. The ends lost 6 bases at V and 8 bases at J; junction bases unmatched: 5. CDR3 in DNA: TGTGCCAGCAGGGACAGGGGGCGCGAAGGCTACACCTTC. It codes for CASRDRGREGYTF.

This clone has only one observation. The CDR3 DNA is TGTGCCAGCAGCGGCCCTCAAGGTGGTGGCCTCAATGAGCAGTTCTTC. Translating gives CASSGPQGGGLNEQFF. V usage is TRBV7-3 and J usage is TRBJ2-1; no clear D gene. V was shortened by 5 bases and J by 6 bases, with 20 bases between the two germline ends. Germline-derived CDR1 and CDR2 are SGHTA and FQGTGA. The CDR3 contains 16 residues.

This chain links TRBV6-5 with TRBJ2-1; no definite D call. The germline V gene encodes CDR1 MNHEY and CDR2 SVGAGI. The CDR3 has 15 amino acids. V dropped 7 bases and J dropped 1 base, with 14 bases sitting between them. The CDR3 protein is CASTPFGASYNEQFF. For the CDR3, the DNA is TGTGCCAGCACCCCATTTGGCGCGTCCTACAATGAGCAGTTCTTC.

The chain combines TRBV7-2 with TRBJ2-1; D possibly corresponds to TRBD2 (5 bases). CDR1 and CDR2 (germline): SGHTA, FQGNSA. The CDR3 is 17 residues long. Trimming left V 1 base short and J 1 base short, with 14 bases between. The CDR3 here is CASSLGRGGRSYNEQFF. The CDR3 nucleotides read TGTGCCAGCAGCTTAGGCAGAGGAGGTCGGTCCTACAATGAGCAGTTCTTC. The variable domain in full, with the rest retrieved from reference TRBV7-2 and TRBJ2-1, is GAGVSQSPSNKVTEKGKDVELRCDPISGHTALYWYRQSLGQGLEFLIYFQGNSAPDKSGLPSDRFSAERTGGSVSTLTIQRTQQEDSAVYLCASSLGRGGRSYNEQFFGPGTRLTVL.

V and J are TRBV30 and TRBJ2-3; D unresolved. V was clipped by 5 bases and J by 2 bases, with 14 bases between them. The CDR3 has 14 residues. The germline V gene has CDR1 GTSNPN and CDR2 SVGIG (reference sequence). The CDR3 spells CAWEVAAFTDTQYF. The CDR3 DNA sequence: TGTGCCTGGGAGGTTGCGGCCTTCACAGATACGCAGTATTTT. The variable domain in full, completed from reference TRBV30 and TRBJ2-3, reads SQTIHQWPATLVQPVGSPLSLECTVEGTSNPNLYWYRQAAGRGLQLLFYSVGIGQISSEVPQNLSASRPQDRQFILSSKKLLLSDSGFYLCAWEVAAFTDTQYFGPGTRLTVL.

This sequence joins TRBV19 and TRBJ2-1; no reliable D call. The CDR3 contains 13 residues. V lost 6 bases to trimming and J lost 4 bases, with 10 bases between them. The V gene's germline CDR1 is LNHDA and CDR2 SQIVND (reference sequence). The CDR3 nucleotides read TGTGCCAGTAGCCCCTCGGAATACAATGAGCAGTTCTTC. Amino acids: CASSPSEYNEQFF.

The chain combines TRBV5-1 with TRBJ2-1; TRBD2 agrees at 15 bases. The CDR3 length is 16 residues. Trimming cost V 4 bases and J 7 bases; bases outside gene matches: 6. Germline CDR1 is SGHRS and CDR2 is YFSETQ. The CDR3, as DNA: TGCGCCAGCAGCATTGCCGGACTAGCGGGAGGGAATGAGCAGTTCTTC. It codes for CASSIAGLAGGNEQFF.

The chain recombines TRBV4-1 with TRBJ1-1; possibly TRBD1 for D (6 bases). This CDR3 region has 14 residues. Trimming cost V 4 bases and J 1 base, with 10 bases left between them. CDR1 is MGHRA, CDR2 YSYEKL, per germline. This CDR3 reads CASSLLGGNTEAFF. CDR3 nucleotide sequence: TGCGCCAGCAGCCTCCTAGGGGGGAACACTGAAGCTTTCTTT.

V gene TRBV12-3 or TRBV12-4 combines with J gene TRBJ1-1; the D is unclear. This CDR3 comprises 12 residues. Between the trimmed V and J ends, which lost 7 bases and 3 bases, there was a span of 9 bases. In DNA form, the CDR3 reads TGTGCCAGCAACATACGGGACACTGAAGCTTTCTTT. The encoded protein is CASNIRDTEAFF.

This chain connects TRBV10-3 to TRBJ1-2; D perhaps matches TRBD1 (5 bases). The V and J ends lost 8 bases and 1 base respectively, with 14 bases between them. This CDR3 region has 14 residues. Looked up from germline, CDR1 is ENHRY and CDR2 is SYGVKD. In DNA, the CDR3 is TGTGCCATCGGGGGGTCAGGGAATAACTATGGCTACACCTTC. Encoded protein: CAIGGSGNNYGYTF.

The chain carries TRBV19 and TRBJ1-4; TRBD1 agrees at 12 bases. The germline V gene encodes CDR1 LNHDA and CDR2 SQIVND (reference sequence). V dropped 5 bases and J dropped 3; count of bases not matched to a gene: 10. CDR3 length: 18 residues. CDR3 sequence (DNA): TGTGCCAGTAGTGCCGACTCCGGGACAGGGGGCTCTAATGAAAAACTGTTTTTT. The encoded protein is CASSADSGTGGSNEKLFF.

The chain carries TRBV6-6 and TRBJ1-2; D remains unclear. The CDR3 spans 15 residues. Trimming took 2 bases from V and 2 from J, leaving 12 bases between them. The germline CDR1 and CDR2 sequences are MNHNY and SVGAGI (reference sequence). The CDR3 DNA reads TGTGCCAGCAGTTACGAGGGCACTTTGAACTATGGCTACACCTTC. Translating it yields CASSYEGTLNYGYTF.